The following is a TCR beta chain sequence with its context. This specimen comes from a study of cytomegalovirus exposure and HLA in healthy donors. PCR was performed using 60 Vbeta and 13 Jbeta primers. Some clones are missing from TCRdb's copy, which holds only in-frame ones; the method was immunoSEQ multiplex PCR. This repertoire shows roughly 120,000 clones, less than 85% found once; its top ten account for 13%. V gave up 4 bases and J gave up 4 bases, with 13 bases separating them. CDR3 length equals 14 residues. Germline CDR1 LGHNA, CDR2 YSLEER. The sequence was collected from a man aged 25-45 years in good health and CMV-seropositive. The chain joins TRBV4-3 to TRBJ1-2, with D possibly TRBD1 on 6 matching bases. Sample: PBMCs. The CDR3 sequence: CASSPEGGGYGYTF. The CDR3 DNA is TGCGCCAGCAGCCCCGAGGGAGGGGGCTATGGCTACACCTTC.